Reported below is one TCR beta chain. As handled by the study authors: For nucleated cells, counts were estimated from reference gene primer amplification. Sequencing was performed with immunoSEQ multiplex PCR; in TCRdb, only in-frame clones are kept and a portion is missing. V, J and clone size were drawn from that table, and D and trimming were deduced from the DNA. The profile shows 55,000 to 90,000 clones, about nine tenths of them singletons. This sample was taken from a study of blood T cell repertoires in COVID-19. Study-wide context: Acute and convalescent COVID-19 specimens originated in the United States, Italy and Spain. T cells, B-cell-depleted T cells, or PBMCs provided the cDNA or gDNA that served as material.

The sequence was obtained from a human donor with active COVID-19. The donor label of this sample is uncertain. Input material: peripheral blood.

The DNA of the CDR3 is TGTGCCAGCAGCTTAGCTGGTAGCGGGAGTGGCGAGCAGTACTTC. It yields the protein CASSLAGSGSGEQYF. The V call is TRBV7-2, the J call TRBJ2-7; TRBD2 agrees at 9 bases. Germline V gene sequence: CDR1 SGHTA, CDR2 FQGNSA. J lost 6 bases, V lost 0 bases, and 6 bases had no gene match. This CDR3 is built from 15 residues.